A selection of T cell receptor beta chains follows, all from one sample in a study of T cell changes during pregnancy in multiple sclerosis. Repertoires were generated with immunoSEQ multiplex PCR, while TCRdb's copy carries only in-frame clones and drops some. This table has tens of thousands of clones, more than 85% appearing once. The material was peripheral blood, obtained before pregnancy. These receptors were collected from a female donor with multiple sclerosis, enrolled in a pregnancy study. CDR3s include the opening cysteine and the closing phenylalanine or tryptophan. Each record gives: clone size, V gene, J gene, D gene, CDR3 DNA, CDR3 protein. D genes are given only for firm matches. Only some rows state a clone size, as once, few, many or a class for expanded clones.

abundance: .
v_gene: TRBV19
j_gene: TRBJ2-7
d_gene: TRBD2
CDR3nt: TGTGCCAGCCGTACTAGCGGGACCTACGAGCAGTACTTC
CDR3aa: CASRTSGTYEQYF

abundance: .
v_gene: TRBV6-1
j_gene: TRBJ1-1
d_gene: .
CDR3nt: TGTGCCAGCAGTGAACCGGACACCTTAGAGAACACTGAAGCTTTCTTT
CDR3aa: CASSEPDTLENTEAFF

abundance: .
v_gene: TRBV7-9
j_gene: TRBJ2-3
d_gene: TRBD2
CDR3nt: TGTGCCAGCAGCTTAGGGCCTAGCGGTCTAGATACGCAGTATTTT
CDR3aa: CASSLGPSGLDTQYF

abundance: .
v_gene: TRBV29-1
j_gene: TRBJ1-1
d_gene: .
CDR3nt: TGCAGCGTTGAACCCCCCAGGTTCTCAGGTGAAGCTTTCTTT
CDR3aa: CSVEPPRFSGEAFF

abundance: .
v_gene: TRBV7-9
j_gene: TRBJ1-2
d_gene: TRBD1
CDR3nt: TGTGCCAGCAGCTTAAACAGGGGGTATGGTGGCTACACCTTC
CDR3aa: CASSLNRGYGGYTF

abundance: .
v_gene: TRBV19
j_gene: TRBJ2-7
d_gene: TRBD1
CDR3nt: TGTGCCAGTAGCACACCGGGACAGTTCTACGAGCAGTACTTC
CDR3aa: CASSTPGQFYEQYF

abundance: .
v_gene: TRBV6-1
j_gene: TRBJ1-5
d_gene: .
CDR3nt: TGTGCCAGCAGTGAAGGTACAAACAATCAGCCCCAGCATTTT
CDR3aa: CASSEGTNNQPQHF

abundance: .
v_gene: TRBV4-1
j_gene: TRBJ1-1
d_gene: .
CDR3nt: TGCGCCAGCAGCCAAGATTCGGGGAACACTGAAGCTTTCTTT
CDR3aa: CASSQDSGNTEAFF

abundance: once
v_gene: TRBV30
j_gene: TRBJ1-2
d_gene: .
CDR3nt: TGTGCCTGGAACCTCGGGGGGGGCTACACCTTC
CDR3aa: CAWNLGGGYTF

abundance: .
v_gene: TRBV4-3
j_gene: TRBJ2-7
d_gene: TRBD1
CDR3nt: TGCGCCAGCAGCCAAGATTGGGACAGGGCCTACGAGCAGTACTTC
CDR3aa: CASSQDWDRAYEQYF

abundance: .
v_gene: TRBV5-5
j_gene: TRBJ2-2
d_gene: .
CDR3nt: TGTGCCAGCAGCTCCACGGACAGCCCCACCGGGGAGCTGTTTTTT
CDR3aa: CASSSTDSPTGELFF

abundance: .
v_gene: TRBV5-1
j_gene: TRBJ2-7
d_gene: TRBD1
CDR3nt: TGCGCCAGCAGATATACAGGGGTTGCCTCCTACGAGCAGTACTTC
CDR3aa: CASRYTGVASYEQYF

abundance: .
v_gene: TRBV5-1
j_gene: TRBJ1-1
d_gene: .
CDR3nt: TGCGCCAGCAGCTTGAATAGTTGGTCCCAAGTGGCTTTCTTT
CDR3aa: CASSLNSWSQVAFF

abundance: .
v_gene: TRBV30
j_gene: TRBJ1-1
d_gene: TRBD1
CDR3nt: TGTGCCTGGAGCCGAGTAGGGACAGGGGGGACTGAAGCTTTCTTT
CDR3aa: CAWSRVGTGGTEAFF

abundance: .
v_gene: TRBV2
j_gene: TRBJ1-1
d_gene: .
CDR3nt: TGTGCCGCCCTCCGGGCGACAGCTAACACTGAAGCTTTCTTT
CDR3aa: CAALRATANTEAFF

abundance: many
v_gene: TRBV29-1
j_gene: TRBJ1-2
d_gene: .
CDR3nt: TGCAGCGTTGAAGAGAATTCAGGGGCCCTTCACACCTTC
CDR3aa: CSVEENSGALHTF

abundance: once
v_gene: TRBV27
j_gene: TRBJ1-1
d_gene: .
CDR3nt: TGTGCCAGCAGTTTACCCCCGGTTCCCTTGAGCACTGAAGCTTTCTTT
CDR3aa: CASSLPPVPLSTEAFF

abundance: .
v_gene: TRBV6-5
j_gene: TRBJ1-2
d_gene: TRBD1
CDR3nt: TGTGCCAGCAGCTATGAGGCGACAGGGGGCCGGGGCTACACCTTC
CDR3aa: CASSYEATGGRGYTF

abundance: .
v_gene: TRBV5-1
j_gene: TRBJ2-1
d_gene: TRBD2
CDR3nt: TGCGCCAGCAGCTTGGTAGCGGGAGCCTACAATGAGCAGTTCTTC
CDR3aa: CASSLVAGAYNEQFF

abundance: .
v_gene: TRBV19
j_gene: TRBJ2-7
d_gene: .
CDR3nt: TGTGCCAGTAGTATCGTTGGTAGCGGATACGAGCAGTACTTC
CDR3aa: CASSIVGSGYEQYF

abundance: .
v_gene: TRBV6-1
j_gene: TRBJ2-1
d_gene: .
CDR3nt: TGTGCCACCGAGGAGGCCACTTCCTACAATGAGCAGTTCTTC
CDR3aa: CATEEATSYNEQFF

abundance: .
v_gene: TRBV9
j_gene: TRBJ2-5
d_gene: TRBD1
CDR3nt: TGTGCCAGCAGCGCCTCCGGGACAGGGATGGGTTTAGAGACCCAGTACTTC
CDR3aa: CASSASGTGMGLETQYF

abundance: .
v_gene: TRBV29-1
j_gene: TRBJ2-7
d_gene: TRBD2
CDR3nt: TGCAGCGTTGTAAAAGTCATTGGGACTAGCGGGAGCCAGGACGAGCAGTACTTC
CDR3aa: CSVVKVIGTSGSQDEQYF

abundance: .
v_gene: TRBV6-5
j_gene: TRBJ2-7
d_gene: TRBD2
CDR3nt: TGTGCCAGCGGCGGGGCTAGCGGGGCGTACGAGCAGTACTTC
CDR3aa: CASGGASGAYEQYF

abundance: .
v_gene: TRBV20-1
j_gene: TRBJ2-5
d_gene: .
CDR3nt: TGCAGTGCTAGCACTGCCGGGACCCAGTACTTC
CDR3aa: CSASTAGTQYF

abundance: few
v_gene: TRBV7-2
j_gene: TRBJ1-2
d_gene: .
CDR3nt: TGTGCCAGCAGCCCGCAGGGATTCTATGGCTACACCTTC
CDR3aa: CASSPQGFYGYTF

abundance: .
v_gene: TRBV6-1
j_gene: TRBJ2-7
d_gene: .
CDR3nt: TGTGCCTCCCAACGGACAGCCCACGAGCAGTACTTC
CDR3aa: CASQRTAHEQYF

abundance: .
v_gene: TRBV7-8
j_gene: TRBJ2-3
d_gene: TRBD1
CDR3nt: TGTGCCAGCAGCGCACTACAGGGGAACACAGATACGCAGTATTTT
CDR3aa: CASSALQGNTDTQYF